A single sample gave rise to the 5 T cell receptor beta chains below, sequenced in a study of T cells expressing NK-cell markers. TCRdb processed the 5' RACE reads again and assigns one entry to each CDR3 protein, with no DNA. The sample spans 130,000 to 150,000 distinct CDR3 sequences; the ten largest clones claim more than 10%. The sequenced material came from blood T cells: a sorted CD56 or NKG2C T cell subset, CD4+ or CD8+ T cells, or bulk PBMC T cells (not recorded which). These TCRs come from a man younger than 35 in good health.

The chain joins TRBV5-5 to TRBJ1-2; TCRdb lists TRBD1, though no DNA is available to test this call. The germline CDR1 and CDR2 sequences are SGHKS and YYEKEE (reference sequence). CDR3 length: 13 residues. This chain's CDR3 is CASSLTPGSGYTF.

V and J are TRBV20-1 and TRBJ2-7; the D gene TCRdb calls, TRBD1, cannot be checked with no DNA. CDR3 length equals 15 residues. CDR1 is DFQATT, CDR2 SNEGSKA, per germline (reference sequence). The CDR3: CSARDPPVTTYEQYF.

The J gene is TRBJ2-2, the V gene TRBV5-1; TCRdb designates TRBD2, a call that cannot be tested without DNA. The germline CDR1 and CDR2 sequences are SGHRS and YFSETQ. CDR3 length: 17 residues. The CDR3 loop reads CASSRIGTSGDTGELFF.

The V call is TRBV29-1, the J call TRBJ2-2; TCRdb picks TRBD2, but there is no DNA to check that call. Germline values: CDR1 SQVTM, CDR2 ANQGSEA. The CDR3 contains 16 residues. The CDR3 spells CSVEEASGSFGGELFF.

The chain recombines TRBV5-6 with TRBJ1-2; the D call from TCRdb, TRBD1, cannot be confirmed without DNA. CDR1 is SGHDT and CDR2 is YYEEEE in the germline V gene. The CDR3 spans 16 residues. CDR3 region: CASSSDGTGGFYGYTF. The full variable domain, with the rest looked up from reference TRBV5-6 and TRBJ1-2, is DAGVTQSPTHLIKTRGQQVTLRCSPKSGHDTVSWYQQALGQGPQFIFQYYEEEERQRGNFPDRFSGHQFPNYSSELNVNALLLGDSALYLCASSSDGTGGFYGYTFGSGTRLTVV.